This TCR beta chain was identified in a study of OX40 agonist ivuxolimab in advanced cancers. Study in general: Therapy given before enrollment (anti-PD-1, anti-PD-L1 or anti-CTLA-4) was allowed, and under 45% had some. Partial responses were achieved by three patients, one with hepatocellular carcinoma and two with cutaneous melanoma.

This table comes from immunoSEQ multiplex PCR, and its TCRdb copy is limited to in-frame clones, with some not included. The sample includes some 68,000 clones, around nine tenths seen only once; the top ten take approximately 2.1%. The CDR3 has 15 amino acids. The germline V gene encodes CDR1 SGHRS and CDR2 YFSETQ. Trimming removed 1 base from V and 1 base from J, with 11 bases in between. Collection of blood occurred at baseline, at cycle 4 day 1, and at cycle 7 day 1. As regards this clone: Its matching antigen is unknown.

Study observations and caveats: In CD8+ T cells, expanded clones were on average more numerous than in CD4+.

The rearrangement links TRBV5-1 to TRBJ1-1, with a tentative D call TRBD1 (5 bases). This TCR derives from an adult with an advanced solid tumor such as melanoma, head and neck, liver or kidney cancer. The material was CD4+ or CD8+ T cells sorted from blood, obtained in a trial of the OX40 agonist ivuxolimab. The CDR3 DNA sequence: TGCGCCAGCAGCTTGTCGGGACCGAGGAACACTGAAGCTTTCTTT. Protein: CASSLSGPRNTEAFF.